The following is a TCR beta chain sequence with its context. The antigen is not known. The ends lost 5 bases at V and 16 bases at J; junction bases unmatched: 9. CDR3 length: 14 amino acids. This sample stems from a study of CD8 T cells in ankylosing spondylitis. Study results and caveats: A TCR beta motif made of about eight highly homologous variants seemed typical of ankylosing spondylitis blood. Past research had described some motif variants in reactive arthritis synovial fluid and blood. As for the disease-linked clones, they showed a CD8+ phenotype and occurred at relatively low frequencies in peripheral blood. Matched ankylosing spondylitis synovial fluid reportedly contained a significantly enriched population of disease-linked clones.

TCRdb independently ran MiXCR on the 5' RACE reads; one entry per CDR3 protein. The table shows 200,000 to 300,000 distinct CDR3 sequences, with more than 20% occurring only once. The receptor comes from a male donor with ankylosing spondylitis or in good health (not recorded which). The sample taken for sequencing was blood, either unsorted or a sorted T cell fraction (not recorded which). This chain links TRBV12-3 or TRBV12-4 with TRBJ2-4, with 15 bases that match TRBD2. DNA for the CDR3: TGTGCCAGCAGTCCTAGTGGACTAGCGGGGGGGCCCTACTTC. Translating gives CASSPSGLAGGPYF.